A single sample gave rise to the 21 T cell receptor beta chains below, sequenced in a study of blood T cell repertoires in COVID-19. Data came from immunoSEQ multiplex PCR; TCRdb stores just in-frame clones and leaves some out. In the table there are over 100,000 clones, 91% of which are singletons. The source material was peripheral blood. These receptors originate from a man between 18 and 29 years old with acute or convalescent COVID-19.

The rearrangement joins TRBV4-2 to TRBJ1-6; possibly TRBD1 for D (6 bases). Germline loops: CDR1 LGHNA, CDR2 YNFKEQ. Trimming left V 4 bases short and J 8 bases short, with 15 bases between. CDR3 length: 15 residues. The chain's CDR3 is CASSLNAPGDSPLHF. The DNA of the CDR3 is TGTGCCAGCAGCCTGAATGCCCCAGGGGATTCACCCCTCCACTTT.

This rearrangement joins TRBV4-1 to TRBJ2-7, with unresolved D. Germline V gene sequence: CDR1 MGHRA, CDR2 YSYEKL. V lost 4 bases, J lost 1 base, and 14 bases lay in between. This CDR3 comprises 15 residues. CDR3 nucleotides: TGCGCCAGCAGCCGTGCCGCGGAGCTATCCTACGAGCAGTACTTC. Its translation is CASSRAAELSYEQYF.

This sequence joins TRBV5-1 and TRBJ1-1, with D possibly being TRBD1 (5 bases). Trimming took off 1 base at V and 0 bases at J, with 13 bases between the two ends. CDR3 length: 16 residues. Germline values: CDR1 SGHRS, CDR2 YFSETQ. The CDR3 DNA sequence: TGCGCCAGCAGCTTGTCAGGGAAGTTGTTGAACACTGAAGCTTTCTTT. Its translation is CASSLSGKLLNTEAFF. Supplemented by reference TRBV5-1 and TRBJ1-1, the full variable domain reads KAGVTQTPRYLIKTRGQQVTLSCSPISGHRSVSWYQQTPGQGLQFLFEYFSETQRNKGNFPGRFSGRQFSNSRSEMNVSTLELGDSALYLCASSLSGKLLNTEAFFGQGTRLTVV.

The rearrangement uses TRBV3-1 (or the pseudogene TRBV3-2) and TRBJ2-7; 8 nucleotides align to TRBD1. V lost 1 base, J lost 6 bases, and 5 bases stayed unmatched. CDR3 size: 14 residues. Looked up from germline, CDR1 is LGHDT and CDR2 is YNNKEL (reference sequence). CDR3 in amino acids: CASSQGWQGAEQYF. The CDR3 coding sequence is TGTGCCAGCAGCCAAGGGTGGCAGGGGGCCGAGCAGTACTTC.

This clone was detected once. The chain employs TRBV7-9 and TRBJ2-3; D remains ambiguous. From germline, CDR1 is SEHNR and CDR2 FQNEAQ (reference sequence). The CDR3 is made up of 16 amino acids. The germline V and J ends were trimmed by 5 bases and 2 bases, with 17 bases remaining between them. CDR3 residues: CASSLERSPPTDTQYF. CDR3 coding DNA: TGTGCCAGCAGCCTAGAAAGGAGCCCCCCCACAGATACGCAGTATTTT.

Worth noting for this clone: Relative to the germline gene, one junction end is altered; a read error may explain this. The chain employs TRBV15 and TRBJ1-2, with 7 nucleotides matching TRBD1. Germline V gene data show CDR1 as LNHNV and CDR2 as YYDKDF (reference sequence). The CDR3 runs to 13 residues. CDR3 in amino acids: CATSVGQPRGAFF. The CDR3 DNA follows: TGTGCCACCAGCGTGGGACAGCCGCGGGGGGCCTTCTTC.

J is TRBJ1-3 and V is TRBV6-5, with 7 bases lining up with TRBD1. CDR1 and CDR2 from the germline V gene are MNHEY and SVGAGI. Trimming at V came to 10 bases and at J to 0 bases, leaving 3 bases not matched to a gene. The length of the CDR3 is 13 residues. The CDR3 is CATRDSSGNTIYF. The CDR3 nucleotides are TGTGCCACCCGGGACAGCTCTGGAAACACCATATATTTT.

The chain recombines TRBV5-4 with TRBJ1-2, with TRBD1 matching over 12 bases. Germline trimming cut 4 bases from V and 10 bases from J; bases unmatched to any gene: 11. Germline values: CDR1 SGHNT, CDR2 YYREEE (reference sequence). The CDR3 spans 15 residues. CDR3 sequence: CASSAPGQGASDYTF. DNA of the CDR3: TGTGCCAGCAGCGCACCGGGACAGGGGGCGTCAGACTACACCTTC.

In the case of this clone: A read error may account for a junction end that differs from germline. The chain combines TRBV3-1 (or the pseudogene TRBV3-2) with TRBJ1-6, with D possibly being TRBD1 (5 bases). Germline loops: CDR1 LGHDT, CDR2 YNNKEL (reference sequence). The CDR3 is made up of 13 amino acids. This CDR3 is CASRQGANSPLHF. In DNA form, the CDR3 reads TGTGCCAGCAGACAAGGGGCTAATTCACCCCTCCACTTT.

The chain combines TRBV19 with TRBJ1-1, with D unresolved. V was clipped by 5 bases and J by 6 bases, with 16 bases between them. The germline gives CDR1 LNHDA, CDR2 SQIVND (reference sequence). CDR3 length equals 14 residues. The CDR3 nucleotides are TGTGCCAGTAGTCCAACTGCCCTGAATGCTGAAGCTTTCTTT. Its translation: CASSPTALNAEAFF. The full variable domain, in which reference TRBV19 and TRBJ1-1 provide the parts outside the CDR3, is DGGITQSPKYLFRKEGQNVTLSCEQNLNHDAMYWYRQDPGQGLRLIYYSQIVNDFQKGDIAEGYSVSREKKESFPLTVTSAQKNPTAFYLCASSPTALNAEAFFGQGTRLTVV.

The CDR3 reads CASRTGIYEQYF. For the CDR3, the DNA is TGTGCCAGCAGGACAGGGATCTACGAGCAGTACTTC. The J gene is TRBJ2-7, the V gene TRBV6-5, with 7 bases matching TRBD1. The CDR3 runs to 12 residues. CDR1 is MNHEY, CDR2 SVGAGI, per germline. Unmatched junction bases numbered 2, after V lost 6 bases and J lost 3 bases.

The V and J genes are TRBV28 and TRBJ2-7; 7 nucleotides line up with TRBD1. J was trimmed by 4 bases and V by 9 bases; bases with no gene match: 9. CDR1 is MDHEN, CDR2 SYDVKM, per germline. The CDR3 is 13 residues long. The CDR3 nucleotides are TGTGCCAGTTCTGACAGGGTGGTGTACGAGCAGTACTTC. This translates into CASSDRVVYEQYF.

The chain has TRBV2 and TRBJ2-3; 12 bases fit TRBD1. CDR3 length equals 15 residues. Trimming removed 7 bases from V and 6 bases from J; junction bases left unmatched: 8. Per germline, CDR1 SNHLY and CDR2 FYNNEI. CDR3 loop: CASIRDRGRKDTQYF. For the CDR3, the DNA is TGTGCCAGCATTCGGGACAGGGGGCGAAAGGATACGCAGTATTTT.

V usage is TRBV5-1 and J usage is TRBJ2-3, with TRBD2 matching over 9 bases. Per germline, CDR1 SGHRS and CDR2 YFSETQ. This CDR3 spans 16 amino acids. The ends lost 4 bases at V and 2 bases at J; junction bases unmatched: 8. CDR3 nucleotides: TGCGCCAGCAGCACCTTAGCGGGAGCCCTCACAGATACGCAGTATTTT. Encoded protein: CASSTLAGALTDTQYF.

The chain employs TRBV5-4 and TRBJ1-1; D is perhaps TRBD1 (6 bases). The CDR3 is 14 amino acids. V lost 5 bases and J lost 6, with 17 bases in between. Per the germline V gene, CDR1 is SGHNT and CDR2 is YYREEE (reference sequence). As DNA, the CDR3 is TGTGCCAGCAGTCGCTCCGGGACAACTTCTGAAGCTTTCTTT. It specifies CASSRSGTTSEAFF.

The chain combines TRBV9 with TRBJ1-3; D is possibly TRBD1 (5 bases). The CDR3 spans 13 residues. Trimming cost V 9 bases and J 1 base, with 11 bases left between them. Germline values: CDR1 SGDLS, CDR2 YYNGEE. The CDR3 loop reads CATGGTSGNTIYF. The CDR3 DNA sequence: TGTGCCACCGGGGGTACATCTGGAAACACCATATATTTT.

The chain combines TRBV5-1 with TRBJ1-2, with 11 positions matching TRBD1. Germline assignment: CDR1 SGHRS and CDR2 YFSETQ. V shed 3 bases and J 2 bases; nucleotides not matched to a gene: 3. This CDR3 spans 15 amino acids. The CDR3 sequence: CASSSDRGRNYGYTF. CDR3 in DNA: TGCGCCAGCAGCTCGGACAGGGGGCGGAACTATGGCTACACCTTC.

This chain uses TRBV14 with TRBJ2-6; D is unresolved. The V gene lost 4 bases and the J gene lost 4 bases, with 11 bases spanning the gap. The V gene's germline CDR1 is SGHDN and CDR2 FVKESK. The CDR3 extends over 15 amino acids. As DNA, the CDR3 is TGTGCCAGCAGCCGGCAGAACGCCGGGGCCAACGTCCTGACTTTC. Protein: CASSRQNAGANVLTF.

This clone appeared once. The chain carries TRBV5-1 and TRBJ1-3, with D hard to call. CDR1 and CDR2 (germline): SGHRS, YFSETQ. The V end lost 4 bases, the J end lost 0 bases, and 11 bases lay between the germline ends. The CDR3 covers 15 residues. The CDR3 DNA sequence: TGCGCCAGCAGCCCAACTGCCGTCTCTGGAAACACCATATATTTT. Its translation: CASSPTAVSGNTIYF.

The rearrangement joins TRBV7-9 to TRBJ2-1, with 10 nucleotides matching TRBD2. The CDR3 runs to 15 residues. The germline CDR1 and CDR2 sequences are SEHNR and FQNEAQ (reference sequence). V lost 5 bases, J lost 8 bases, and 9 bases stayed unmatched. Here the CDR3 reads CASSPNPSGRDEQFF. CDR3 coding DNA: TGTGCCAGCAGCCCTAACCCGAGCGGGAGGGATGAGCAGTTCTTC. Combining the CDR3 with reference TRBV7-9 and TRBJ2-1 gives the whole variable domain DTGVSQNPRHKITKRGQNVTFRCDPISEHNRLYWYRQTLGQGPEFLTYFQNEAQLEKSRLLSDRFSAERPKGSFSTLEIQRTEQGDSAMYLCASSPNPSGRDEQFFGPGTRLTVL.

The chain couples TRBV11-3 to TRBJ2-1, with D uncertain. Germline V gene lookup returns CDR1 SGHNT and CDR2 YENEEA. The CDR3 runs to 14 residues. Trimming shortened V by 2 bases and J by 1 base, and 6 bases separated the two germline ends. The CDR3 DNA reads as TGTGCCAGCAGCTTAAGCAGGTCCTACAATGAGCAGTTCTTC. This translates into CASSLSRSYNEQFF.